This T cell receptor beta chain was identified during a study of shared clonotypes between healthy human individuals. Study outcomes and limitations: The genetic and exposure-history diversity represented was limited by few donors. Generally, estimated richness proved larger in naive subsets than it did in memory subsets.

With respect to this clone: Its antigen is not known.

Deep-level assay runs were performed. Profiling relied on immunoSEQ multiplex PCR, and the TCRdb table lists in-frame clones only, not all of them. Here the sample spans 1,100,000 or so clones, 75% to 80% being singletons. The sample taken for sequencing was memory CD4+ T cells from PBMCs. Stated subset: CD45RA-negative fraction. The sequence was collected from a young man in good health. Some clones in this sample may be carry-over from other donors' samples.

CDR3 loop: CASSPGTGRSTEAFF. The CDR3 DNA reads as TGTGCCAGCTCACCGGGGACAGGTCGTAGCACTGAAGCTTTCTTT. The chain is built from TRBV18 and TRBJ1-1, with 8 bases that match TRBD1. This CDR3 has 15 amino acids. CDR1 is KGHSH and CDR2 is LQKENI in the germline V gene. The trim removed 3 bases at V and 4 bases at J, leaving 7 bases unmatched.